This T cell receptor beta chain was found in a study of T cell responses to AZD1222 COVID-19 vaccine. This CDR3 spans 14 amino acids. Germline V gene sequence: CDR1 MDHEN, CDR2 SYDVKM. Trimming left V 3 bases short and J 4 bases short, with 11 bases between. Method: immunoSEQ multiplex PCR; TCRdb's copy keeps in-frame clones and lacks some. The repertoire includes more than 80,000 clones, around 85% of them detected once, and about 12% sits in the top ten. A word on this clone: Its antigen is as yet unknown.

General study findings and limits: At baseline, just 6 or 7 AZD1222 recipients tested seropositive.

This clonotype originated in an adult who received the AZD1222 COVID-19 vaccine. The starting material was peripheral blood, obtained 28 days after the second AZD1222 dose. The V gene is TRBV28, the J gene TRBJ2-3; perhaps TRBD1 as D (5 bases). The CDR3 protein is CASSFLDSPDTQYF. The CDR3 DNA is TGTGCCAGCAGTTTCCTTGACAGCCCAGATACGCAGTATTTT.